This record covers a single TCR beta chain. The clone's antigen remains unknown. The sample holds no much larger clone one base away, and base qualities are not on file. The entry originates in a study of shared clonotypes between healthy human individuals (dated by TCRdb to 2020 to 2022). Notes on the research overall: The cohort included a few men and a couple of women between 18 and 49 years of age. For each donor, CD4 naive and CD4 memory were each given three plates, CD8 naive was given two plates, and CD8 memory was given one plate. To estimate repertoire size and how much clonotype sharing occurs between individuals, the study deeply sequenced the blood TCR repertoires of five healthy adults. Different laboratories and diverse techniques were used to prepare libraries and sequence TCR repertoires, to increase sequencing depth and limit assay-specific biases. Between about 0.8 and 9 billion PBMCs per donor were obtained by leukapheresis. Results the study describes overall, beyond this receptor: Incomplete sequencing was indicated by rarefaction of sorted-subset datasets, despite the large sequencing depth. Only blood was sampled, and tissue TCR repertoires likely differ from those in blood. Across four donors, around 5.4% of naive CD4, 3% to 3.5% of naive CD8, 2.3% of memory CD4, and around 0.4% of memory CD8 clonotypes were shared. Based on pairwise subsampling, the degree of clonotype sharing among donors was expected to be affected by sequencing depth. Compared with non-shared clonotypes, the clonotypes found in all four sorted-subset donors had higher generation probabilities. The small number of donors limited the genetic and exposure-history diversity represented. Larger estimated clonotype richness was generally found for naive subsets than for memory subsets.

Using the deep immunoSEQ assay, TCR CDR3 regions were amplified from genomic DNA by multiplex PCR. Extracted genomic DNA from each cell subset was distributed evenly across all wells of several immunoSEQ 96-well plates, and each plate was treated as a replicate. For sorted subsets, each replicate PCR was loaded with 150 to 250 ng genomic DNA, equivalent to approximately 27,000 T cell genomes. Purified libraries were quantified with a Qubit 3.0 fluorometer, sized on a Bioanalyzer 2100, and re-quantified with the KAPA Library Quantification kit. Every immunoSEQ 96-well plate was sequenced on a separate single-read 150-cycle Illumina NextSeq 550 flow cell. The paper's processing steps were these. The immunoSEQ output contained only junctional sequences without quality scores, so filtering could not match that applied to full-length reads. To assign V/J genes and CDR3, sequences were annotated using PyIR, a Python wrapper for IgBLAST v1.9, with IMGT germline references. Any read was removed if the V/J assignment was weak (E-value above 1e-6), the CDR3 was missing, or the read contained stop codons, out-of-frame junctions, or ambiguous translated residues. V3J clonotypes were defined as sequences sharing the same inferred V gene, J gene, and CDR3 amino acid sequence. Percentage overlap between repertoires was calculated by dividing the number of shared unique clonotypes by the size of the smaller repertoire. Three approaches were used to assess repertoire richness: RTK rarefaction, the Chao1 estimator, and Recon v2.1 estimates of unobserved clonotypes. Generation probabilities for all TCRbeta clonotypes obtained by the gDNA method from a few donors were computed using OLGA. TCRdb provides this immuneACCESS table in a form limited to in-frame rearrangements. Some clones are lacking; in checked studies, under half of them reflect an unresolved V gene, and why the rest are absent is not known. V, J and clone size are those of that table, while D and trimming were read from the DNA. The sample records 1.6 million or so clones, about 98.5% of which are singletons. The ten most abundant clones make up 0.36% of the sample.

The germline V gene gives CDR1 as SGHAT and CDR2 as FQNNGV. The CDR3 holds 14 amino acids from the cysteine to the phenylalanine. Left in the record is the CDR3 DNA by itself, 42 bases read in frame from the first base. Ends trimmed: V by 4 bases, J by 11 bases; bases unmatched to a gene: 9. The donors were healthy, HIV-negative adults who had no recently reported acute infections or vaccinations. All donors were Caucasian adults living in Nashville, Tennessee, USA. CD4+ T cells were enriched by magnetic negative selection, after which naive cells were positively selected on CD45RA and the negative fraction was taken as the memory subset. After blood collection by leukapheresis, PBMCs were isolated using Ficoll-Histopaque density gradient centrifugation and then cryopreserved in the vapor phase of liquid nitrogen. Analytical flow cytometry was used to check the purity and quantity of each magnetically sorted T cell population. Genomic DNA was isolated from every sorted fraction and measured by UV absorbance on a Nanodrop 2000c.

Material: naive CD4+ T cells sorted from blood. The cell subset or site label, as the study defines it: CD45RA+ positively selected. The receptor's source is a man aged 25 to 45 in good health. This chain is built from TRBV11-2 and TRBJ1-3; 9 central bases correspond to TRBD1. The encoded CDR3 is CASSSTGGRRAIYF. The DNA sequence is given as TGTGCCAGCAGCTCAACAGGGGGCAGGCGCGCCATATATTTT.